This TCR beta chain came from a study of blood T cell repertoires in COVID-19. On the study more broadly: Samples of COVID-19 (acute and convalescent) were obtained from the United States, Italy and Spain. T cells, B-cell-depleted T cells, or PBMCs supplied cDNA or gDNA.

Profiled with immunoSEQ multiplex PCR; TCRdb holds only in-frame clones, not every one. The table lists about 250,000 clones, about 89% of them singletons. Participant reports of clinical history set cohort assignment. Sequencing used PBMCs or T cells enriched from blood (not recorded which). This TCR derives from a man aged 35-49 years who had recovered from COVID-19.

The CDR3 coding sequence is TGTGCCAGTGGAGGGGGCCTCTCCAAGAGCTCTGGAAACACCATATATTTT. This codes for CASGGGLSKSSGNTIYF. The gene calls are TRBV28 and TRBJ1-3; 7 bases line up with TRBD1. V lost 9 bases, J lost 0 bases, and 14 bases stayed unmatched. The CDR3 sequence is 17 residues long. CDR1 and CDR2 from the germline V gene are MDHEN and SYDVKM.